This TCR beta chain emerged from a study of shared clonotypes between healthy human individuals. TCRdb keeps only in-frame clones here, not all; method: immunoSEQ multiplex PCR. Of some 2,500,000 clones listed, about 90% are singletons. The CDR3 sequence is 15 residues long. Germline V lookup: CDR1 SGHTS, CDR2 YDEGEE. Trimming took 4 bases from V and 4 from J; bases not matched to a gene: 6. Sequenced material: naive CD4+ T cells from PBMCs. Documented subset: CD45RA+ positively selected. The chain has TRBV5-8 and TRBJ2-3, with TRBD1 matching over 10 bases. This sequence originates from a man aged 18 to 29 in good health. Some clones in this sample may be carry-over from other donors' samples. The CDR3 DNA is TGTGCCAGCAGCGCGACAGGGGGCAAGGCAGATACGCAGTATTTT. It translates to CASSATGGKADTQYF.